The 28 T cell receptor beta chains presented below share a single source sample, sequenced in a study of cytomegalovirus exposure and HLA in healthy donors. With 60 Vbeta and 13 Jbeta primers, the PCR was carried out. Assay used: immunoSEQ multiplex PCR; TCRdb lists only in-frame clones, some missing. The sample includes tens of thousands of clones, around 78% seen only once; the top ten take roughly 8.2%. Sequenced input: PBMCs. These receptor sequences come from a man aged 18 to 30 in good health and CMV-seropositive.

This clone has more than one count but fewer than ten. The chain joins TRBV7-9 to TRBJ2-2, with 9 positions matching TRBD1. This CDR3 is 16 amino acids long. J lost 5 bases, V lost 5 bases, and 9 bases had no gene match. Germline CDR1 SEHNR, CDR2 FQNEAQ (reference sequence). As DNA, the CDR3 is TGTGCCAGCAGCCCTCCAGGGACAGGGATAACCGGGGAGCTGTTTTTT. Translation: CASSPPGTGITGELFF.

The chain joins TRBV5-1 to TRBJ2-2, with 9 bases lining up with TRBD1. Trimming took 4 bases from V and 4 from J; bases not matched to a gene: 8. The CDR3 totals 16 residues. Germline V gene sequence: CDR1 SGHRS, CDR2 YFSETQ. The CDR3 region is CASSQSGTGFTGELFF. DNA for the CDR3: TGCGCCAGCAGCCAATCCGGGACAGGGTTCACCGGGGAGCTGTTTTTT.

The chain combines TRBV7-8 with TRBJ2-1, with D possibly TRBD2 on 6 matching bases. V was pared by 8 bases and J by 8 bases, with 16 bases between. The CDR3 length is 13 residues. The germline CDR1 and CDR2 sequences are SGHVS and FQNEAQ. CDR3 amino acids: CASRLDKRHEQFF. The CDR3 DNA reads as TGTGCCAGCCGACTAGATAAACGGCATGAGCAGTTCTTC.

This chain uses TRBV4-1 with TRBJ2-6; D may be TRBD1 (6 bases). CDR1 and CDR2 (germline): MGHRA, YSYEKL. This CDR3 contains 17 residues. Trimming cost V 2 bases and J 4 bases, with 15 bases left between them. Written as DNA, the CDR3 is TGCGCCAGCAGCCAATCCACAGGGTCTCCAGGGGCCAACGTCCTGACTTTC. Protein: CASSQSTGSPGANVLTF.

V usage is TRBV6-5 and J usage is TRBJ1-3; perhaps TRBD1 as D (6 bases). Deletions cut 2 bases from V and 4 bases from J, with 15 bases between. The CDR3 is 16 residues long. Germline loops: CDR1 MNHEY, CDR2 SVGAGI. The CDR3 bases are TGTGCCAGCAGTTACGGTGGGGGCCCGCAAGGAAACACCATATATTTT. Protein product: CASSYGGGPQGNTIYF.

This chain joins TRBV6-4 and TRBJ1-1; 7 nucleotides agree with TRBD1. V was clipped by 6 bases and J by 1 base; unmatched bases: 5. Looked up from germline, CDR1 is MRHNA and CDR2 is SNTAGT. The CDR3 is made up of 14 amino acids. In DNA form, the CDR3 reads TGTGCCAGCAGCACAGGGGAAACGAACACTGAAGCTTTCTTT. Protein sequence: CASSTGETNTEAFF.

The CDR3 coding sequence is TGTGCCAGCAGTTACTCTCTAGCGAACACCGGGGAGCTGTTTTTT. Amino acids: CASSYSLANTGELFF. The genes are TRBV6-5 and TRBJ2-2; D uncertain. The CDR3 consists of 15 residues. The germline CDR1 and CDR2 sequences are MNHEY and SVGAGI. The ends were cut back, 0 bases at V and 0 bases at J, with 5 bases in the middle.

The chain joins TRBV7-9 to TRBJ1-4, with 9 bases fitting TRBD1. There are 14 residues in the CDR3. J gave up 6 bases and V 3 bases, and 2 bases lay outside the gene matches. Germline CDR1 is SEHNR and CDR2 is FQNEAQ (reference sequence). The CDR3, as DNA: TGTGCCAGCAGCTTGGGGGACAGGGATGAAAAACTGTTTTTT. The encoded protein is CASSLGDRDEKLFF.

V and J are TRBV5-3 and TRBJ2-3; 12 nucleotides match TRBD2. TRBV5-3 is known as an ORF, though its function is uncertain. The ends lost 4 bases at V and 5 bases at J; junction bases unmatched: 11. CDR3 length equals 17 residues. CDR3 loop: CARSRTSGARREDTQYF. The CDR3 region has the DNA TGTGCCAGAAGCCGGACTAGCGGGGCGCGGCGAGAAGATACGCAGTATTTT.

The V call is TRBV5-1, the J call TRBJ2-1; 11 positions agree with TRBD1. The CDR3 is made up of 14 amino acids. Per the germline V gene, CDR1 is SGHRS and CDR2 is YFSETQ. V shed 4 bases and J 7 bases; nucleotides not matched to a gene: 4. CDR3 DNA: TGCGCCAGCAGCCCGGGACAGGGGGATAATGAGCAGTTCTTC. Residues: CASSPGQGDNEQFF.

CDR3 protein: CASSSGTGSVGPYEQYF. The CDR3 DNA reads TGTGCCAGCAGCTCGGGGACAGGGAGTGTCGGTCCCTACGAGCAGTACTTC. The rearrangement links TRBV5-6 to TRBJ2-7; 9 bases align to TRBD1. J lost 2 bases, V lost 3 bases, and 12 bases had no gene match. The CDR3 runs to 17 residues. Germline assignment: CDR1 SGHDT and CDR2 YYEEEE.

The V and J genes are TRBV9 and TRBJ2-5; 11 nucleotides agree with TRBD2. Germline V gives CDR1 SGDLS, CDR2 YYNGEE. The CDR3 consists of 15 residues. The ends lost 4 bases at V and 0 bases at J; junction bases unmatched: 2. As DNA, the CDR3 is TGTGCCAGCAGCACTAGCGGGAGTAACCAAGAGACCCAGTACTTC. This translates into CASSTSGSNQETQYF. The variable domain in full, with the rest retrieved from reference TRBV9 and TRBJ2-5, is DSGVTQTPKHLITATGQRVTLRCSPRSGDLSVYWYQQSLDQGLQFLIQYYNGEERAKGNILERFSAQQFPDLHSELNLSSLELGDSALYFCASSTSGSNQETQYFGPGTRLLVL.

The CDR3 loop reads CASSIGQGGEKLFF. In DNA, the CDR3 is TGTGCCAGCAGCATCGGACAGGGGGGTGAAAAACTGTTTTTT. This rearrangement joins TRBV11-2 to TRBJ1-4; 10 nucleotides align to TRBD1. V dropped 5 bases and J dropped 7; count of bases not matched to a gene: 4. This CDR3 spans 14 amino acids. The germline V gene encodes CDR1 SGHAT and CDR2 FQNNGV.

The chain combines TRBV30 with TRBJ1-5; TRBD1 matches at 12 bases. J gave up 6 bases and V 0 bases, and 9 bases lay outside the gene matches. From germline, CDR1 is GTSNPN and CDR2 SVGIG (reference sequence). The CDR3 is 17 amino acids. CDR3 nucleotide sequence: TGTGCCTGGAGTGTAGGGACAGGGGGCCTCCCGGGTCAGCCCCAGCATTTT. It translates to CAWSVGTGGLPGQPQHF.

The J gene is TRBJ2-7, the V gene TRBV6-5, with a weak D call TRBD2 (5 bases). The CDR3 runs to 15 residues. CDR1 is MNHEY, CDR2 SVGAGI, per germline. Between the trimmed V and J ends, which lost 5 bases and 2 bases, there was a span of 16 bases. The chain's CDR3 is CASSQGSSPTYEQYF. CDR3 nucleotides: TGTGCCAGCAGTCAAGGGAGTTCCCCCACCTACGAGCAGTACTTC.

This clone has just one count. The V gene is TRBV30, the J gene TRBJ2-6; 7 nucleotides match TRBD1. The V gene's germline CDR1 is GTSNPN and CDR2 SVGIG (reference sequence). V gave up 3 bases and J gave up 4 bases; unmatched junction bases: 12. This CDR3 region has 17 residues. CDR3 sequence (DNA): TGTGCCTGGAGCGGATTCCCGGACAGGTCGGGGGCCAACGTCCTGACTTTC. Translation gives CAWSGFPDRSGANVLTF.

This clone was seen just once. The CDR3 DNA reads as TGTGCCAGCAGCCAAGGTACAGTTTACGTGAACACTGAAGCTTTCTTT. It is translated as CASSQGTVYVNTEAFF. V gene TRBV4-2 combines with J gene TRBJ1-1; D is unresolved. Germline V CDR1 and CDR2: LGHNA, YNFKEQ. This CDR3 has 16 residues. Deletions cut 1 base from V and 0 bases from J, with 12 bases between.

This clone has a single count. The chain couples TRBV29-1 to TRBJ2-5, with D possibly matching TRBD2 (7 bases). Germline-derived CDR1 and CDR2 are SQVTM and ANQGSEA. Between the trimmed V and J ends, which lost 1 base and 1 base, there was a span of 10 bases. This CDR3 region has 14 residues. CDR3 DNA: TGCAGCGTTGAAGTCGGGGGGCCCCAAGAGACCCAGTACTTC. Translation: CSVEVGGPQETQYF.

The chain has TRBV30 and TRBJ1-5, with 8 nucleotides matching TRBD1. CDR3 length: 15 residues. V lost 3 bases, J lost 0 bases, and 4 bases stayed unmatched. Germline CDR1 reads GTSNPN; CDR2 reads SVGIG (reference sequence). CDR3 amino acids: CAWSPGQASNQPQHF. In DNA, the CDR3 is TGTGCCTGGAGCCCGGGACAGGCTAGCAATCAGCCCCAGCATTTT.

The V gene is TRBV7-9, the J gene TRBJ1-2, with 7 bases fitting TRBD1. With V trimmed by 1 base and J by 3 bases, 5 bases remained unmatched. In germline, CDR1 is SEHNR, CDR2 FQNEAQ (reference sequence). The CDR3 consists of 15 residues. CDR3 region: CASSLGAGGDYGYTF. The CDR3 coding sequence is TGTGCCAGCAGCTTAGGGGCAGGGGGAGACTATGGCTACACCTTC.

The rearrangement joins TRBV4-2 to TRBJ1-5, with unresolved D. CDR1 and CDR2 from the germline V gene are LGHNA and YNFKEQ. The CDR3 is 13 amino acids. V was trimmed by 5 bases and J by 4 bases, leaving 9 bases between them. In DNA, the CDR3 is TGTGCCAGCAGCGCTAGCATTAATCAGCCCCAGCATTTT. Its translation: CASSASINQPQHF.

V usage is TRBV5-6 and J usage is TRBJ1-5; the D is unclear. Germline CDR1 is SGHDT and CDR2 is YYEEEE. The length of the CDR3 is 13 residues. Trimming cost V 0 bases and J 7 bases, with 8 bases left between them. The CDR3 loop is CASSLAREQPQHF. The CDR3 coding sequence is TGTGCCAGCAGCTTGGCCCGGGAACAGCCCCAGCATTTT.

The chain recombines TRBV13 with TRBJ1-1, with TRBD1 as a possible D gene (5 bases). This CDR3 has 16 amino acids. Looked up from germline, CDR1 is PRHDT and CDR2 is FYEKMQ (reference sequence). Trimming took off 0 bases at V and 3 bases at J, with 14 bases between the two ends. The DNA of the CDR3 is TGTGCCAGCAGCTTAGGGTCGAGGGGAGGGGACACTGAAGCTTTCTTT. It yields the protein CASSLGSRGGDTEAFF.

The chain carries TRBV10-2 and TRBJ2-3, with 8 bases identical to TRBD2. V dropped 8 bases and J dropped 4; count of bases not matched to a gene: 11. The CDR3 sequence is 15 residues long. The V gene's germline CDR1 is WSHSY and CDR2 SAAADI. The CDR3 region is CASRHGGANSDTQYF. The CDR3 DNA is TGCGCCAGCCGGCACGGGGGGGCGAATTCAGATACGCAGTATTTT.

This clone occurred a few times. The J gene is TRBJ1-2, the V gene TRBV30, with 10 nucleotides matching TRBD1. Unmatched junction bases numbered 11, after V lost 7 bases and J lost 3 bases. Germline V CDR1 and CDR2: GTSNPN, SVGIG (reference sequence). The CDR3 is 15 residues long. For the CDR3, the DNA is TGTGCCTACTCCCGGGACAGGGGTTATGACTATGGCTACACCTTC. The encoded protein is CAYSRDRGYDYGYTF.

The CDR3 DNA is TGTGCCAGCAGCTTTTACAATGAGCAGTTCTTC. Protein product: CASSFYNEQFF. This chain uses TRBV2 with TRBJ2-1; D is undetermined. V was pared by 6 bases and J by 4 bases, with 4 bases between. The CDR3 loop spans 11 amino acids. CDR1 and CDR2 from the germline V gene are SNHLY and FYNNEI.

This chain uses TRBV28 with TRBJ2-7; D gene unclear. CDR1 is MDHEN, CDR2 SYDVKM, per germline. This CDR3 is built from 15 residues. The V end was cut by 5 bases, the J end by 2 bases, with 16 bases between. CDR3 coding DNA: TGTGCCAGCAGTAGAGGTACCGACGTTACCTACGAGCAGTACTTC. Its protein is CASSRGTDVTYEQYF.

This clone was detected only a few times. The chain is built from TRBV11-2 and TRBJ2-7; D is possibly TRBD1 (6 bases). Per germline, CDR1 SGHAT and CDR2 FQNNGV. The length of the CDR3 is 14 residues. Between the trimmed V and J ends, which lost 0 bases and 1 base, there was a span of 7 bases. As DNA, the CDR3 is TGTGCCAGCAGCTTAGATGGACAGTCCTACGAGCAGTACTTC. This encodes CASSLDGQSYEQYF.